Presented here are 15 T cell receptor beta chains from one specimen sequenced in a study of blood T cells in healthy people across ages. Using a J-beta primer mix together with a sample-barcoded 5' primer, a second PCR was run for about 6 to 11 cycles. One entry per CDR3 protein, called by TCRdb with MiXCR from the 5' RACE reads. The repertoire holds approximately 810,000 distinct CDR3 sequences, under 30% seen once, with 15% to 20% in the top ten. The sample consisted of blood. These TCRs come from an elderly woman in good health.

This clonotype was picked up many times. V is TRBV6-2 or TRBV6-3 and J is TRBJ2-3; D is undetermined. This CDR3 is built from 16 residues. The V gene lost 6 bases and the J gene lost 2 bases, with 18 bases spanning the gap. Germline assignment: CDR1 MNHEY and CDR2 SVGEGT. CDR3 loop: CASSPNLGINTDTQYF. CDR3 nucleotide sequence: TGTGCCAGCAGCCCCAACCTAGGAATAAACACAGATACGCAGTATTTT.

This clonotype was counted ten times or more. The gene calls are TRBV5-1 and TRBJ1-2; TRBD1 might be the D (6 bases). The CDR3 sequence is 14 residues long. V was shortened by 0 bases and J by 4 bases, with 10 bases between the two germline ends. Per germline, CDR1 SGHRS and CDR2 YFSETQ. CDR3 in DNA: TGCGCCAGCAGCTTGGAAGGACAGCTCTATGGCTACACCTTC. Its translation: CASSLEGQLYGYTF. Complete variable domain (other parts from reference TRBV5-1 and TRBJ1-2): KAGVTQTPRYLIKTRGQQVTLSCSPISGHRSVSWYQQTPGQGLQFLFEYFSETQRNKGNFPGRFSGRQFSNSRSEMNVSTLELGDSALYLCASSLEGQLYGYTFGSGTRLTVV.

This clonotype was seen ten or more times. The chain couples TRBV6-6 to TRBJ1-5; perhaps TRBD1 as D (5 bases). The CDR3 is 12 residues long. The V gene's germline CDR1 is MNHNY and CDR2 SVGAGI (reference sequence). Trimming removed 6 bases at V and 7 bases at J, with 10 bases between. The CDR3: CASSSGTQPQHF. The CDR3 nucleotides read TGTGCCAGCAGCTCTGGGACCCAGCCCCAGCATTTT.

This clonotype has at least ten counts. The chain is built from TRBV12-3 or TRBV12-4 and TRBJ2-7; tentative D call: TRBD1 (7 bases). V shed 7 bases and J shed 4 bases, with 17 bases lying between them. The CDR3 spans 14 residues. CDR3 in amino acids: CASTRRGLQYEQYF. Here the CDR3 DNA reads TGTGCCAGCACCAGGAGGGGGCTTCAATACGAGCAGTACTTC.

This chain links TRBV7-8 with TRBJ2-5; 7 nucleotides match TRBD2. V shed 5 bases and J 11 bases; nucleotides not matched to a gene: 11. This CDR3 spans 13 amino acids. Germline-derived CDR1 and CDR2 are SGHVS and FQNEAQ. The CDR3 loop reads CASSHDLRGEQYF. CDR3 nucleotide sequence: TGTGCCAGCAGCCACGATCTCCGGGGGGAGCAGTACTTC.

The chain has TRBV7-2 and TRBJ1-2, with 7 bases that match TRBD1. CDR3 size: 14 residues. Germline loops: CDR1 SGHTA, CDR2 FQGNSA. V was clipped by 5 bases and J by 3 bases; unmatched bases: 6. The CDR3 spells CASSPLTGDYGYTF. CDR3 DNA: TGTGCCAGCAGCCCATTAACAGGGGACTATGGCTACACCTTC.

The chain recombines TRBV5-1 with TRBJ1-5; possibly TRBD1 for D (6 bases). Germline V gene sequence: CDR1 SGHRS, CDR2 YFSETQ. The CDR3 has 15 amino acids. Trimming took 0 bases from V and 7 from J, leaving 14 bases between them. The CDR3 reads CASSLVGIQGQPQHF. The CDR3 DNA reads TGCGCCAGCAGCTTGGTCGGAATACAGGGCCAGCCCCAGCATTTT.

The table lists this clonotype with many counts. CDR3 amino acids: CAWSAGLQNTEAFF. CDR3 in DNA: TGTGCCTGGAGTGCGGGACTCCAGAACACTGAAGCTTTCTTT. The chain joins TRBV30 to TRBJ1-1; a possible D gene is TRBD1 (5 bases). V lost 1 base and J lost 1, with 10 bases in between. CDR3 size: 14 residues. Per germline, CDR1 GTSNPN and CDR2 SVGIG (reference sequence).

This clonotype was seen a few times. The rearrangement joins TRBV7-9 to TRBJ1-3; D is possibly TRBD1 (5 bases). This CDR3 spans 15 amino acids. V was cut by 5 bases and J by 0 bases, with 11 bases left in between. Per the germline V gene, CDR1 is SEHNR and CDR2 is FQNEAQ (reference sequence). The CDR3 DNA is TGTGCCAGCAGCCTTGACAGACACTCTGGAAACACCATATATTTT. Translated: CASSLDRHSGNTIYF. The whole variable domain, filled in from reference TRBV7-9 and TRBJ1-3, reads DTGVSQNPRHKITKRGQNVTFRCDPISEHNRLYWYRQTLGQGPEFLTYFQNEAQLEKSRLLSDRFSAERPKGSFSTLEIQRTEQGDSAMYLCASSLDRHSGNTIYFGEGSWLTVV.

In this sample, this clonotype turned up many times. This chain joins TRBV28 and TRBJ2-7; a possible D gene is TRBD2 (6 bases). Germline CDR1 is MDHEN and CDR2 is SYDVKM. The CDR3 runs 14 residues. Trimming removed 6 bases at V and 1 base at J, with 13 bases between. For the CDR3, the DNA is TGTGCCAGCAGATCTGCGGGACTTTCCTACGAGCAGTACTTC. Residues: CASRSAGLSYEQYF.

There are many counts of this clonotype. This sequence joins TRBV11-2 and TRBJ2-7; no definite D call. V lost 5 bases to trimming and J lost 0 bases, with 14 bases between them. The CDR3 is 15 amino acids. CDR1 and CDR2 from the germline V gene are SGHAT and FQNNGV. CDR3 sequence: CASSPSVTASYEQYF. CDR3 DNA: TGTGCCAGCAGCCCATCGGTAACCGCCTCCTACGAGCAGTACTTC.

This chain links TRBV12-3 or TRBV12-4 with TRBJ1-5; 11 bases map to TRBD1. The CDR3 contains 17 residues. The J segment lost 0 bases and the V segment lost 4 bases, leaving 5 bases of the junction unmatched. The CDR3 bases are TGTGCCAGCAGTTCCGGGACAGGGGGGTATAGCAATCAGCCCCAGCATTTT. Translating it yields CASSSGTGGYSNQPQHF.

This clonotype was counted ten times or more. The rearrangement uses TRBV5-4 and TRBJ1-6, with D unclear. This CDR3 has 11 residues. In germline, CDR1 is SGHNT, CDR2 YYREEE (reference sequence). The germline V and J ends were trimmed by 4 bases and 9 bases, with 5 bases remaining between them. The CDR3 DNA follows: TGTGCCAGCAGCCATCGTTCACCCCTCCACTTT. It codes for CASSHRSPLHF.

This clonotype was seen at least ten times. The chain recombines TRBV7-2 with TRBJ2-5; D might be TRBD2 (6 bases). CDR3 length equals 16 residues. The germline V gene encodes CDR1 SGHTA and CDR2 FQGNSA. The V and J ends lost 1 base and 5 bases respectively, with 17 bases between them. In DNA, the CDR3 is TGTGCCAGCAGCTTAGGTGGTAGCGGAGGCCGTGAGACCCAGTACTTC. This translates into CASSLGGSGGRETQYF.

In its sample, this clonotype was seen many times. The V and J genes are TRBV20-1 and TRBJ1-5; possibly TRBD1 for D (5 bases). The CDR3 sequence is 14 residues long. Germline V gives CDR1 DFQATT, CDR2 SNEGSKA (reference sequence). V was pared by 3 bases and J by 4 bases, with 13 bases between. CDR3 nucleotide sequence: TGCAGTGCTAGGGATTTCCAGGGAAATCAGCCCCAGCATTTT. This codes for CSARDFQGNQPQHF.